This TCR beta chain originates from a study of CD8 T cells in Susac syndrome. Sequencing of TCR beta was performed on blood CD8+ and CD4+ T cells. All included Susac syndrome patients satisfied recently defined diagnostic criteria for definite or probable disease. Concerning this clonotype itself: The antigen remains undetermined.

Random hexamers served to reverse transcribe about 0.5 to 1 ug RNA. With immunoSEQ multiplex PCR, TCR beta CDR3 was amplified across 54 Vbeta and 13 Jbeta. TCRdb reprocessed the immunoSEQ multiplex PCR reads via MiXCR and lists one record per CDR3 protein. The sample carries 70,000 to 75,000 distinct CDR3 sequences, just over 90% recorded once. Study outcomes and limitations: In Susac syndrome, the CD4+ T cell repertoires did not show clonal expansion.

The receptor's source is a human donor with Susac syndrome. The sample consisted of CD4+ T cells from PBMCs.

CDR3 loop: CSAKGDRGSYEQYF. CDR3 DNA: TGCAGTGCCAAAGGGGACAGGGGATCCTACGAGCAGTACTTC. The J gene is TRBJ2-7, the V gene TRBV20-1; 10 nucleotides align to TRBD1. The germline gives CDR1 DFQATT, CDR2 SNEGSKA (reference sequence). The CDR3 is 14 residues long. V shed 6 bases and J 1 base; nucleotides not matched to a gene: 6.